This T cell receptor beta chain is drawn from a study of blood T cell repertoires in COVID-19 (TCRdb year 2020). For the study in its entirety: The collaborator samples originated in the United States, Italy and Spain and spanned the acute and convalescent phases of COVID-19. The prospective study material was composed of cDNA or gDNA derived from T cells, B-cell-depleted T cells, or PBMCs. Deeply sampled blood TCRbeta repertoires from subjects exposed to, actively infected with, or recovered from COVID-19 were included in the dataset. The repertoires were released in a freely available public database intended as a resource for research on the immune response to SARS-CoV-2. Samples were obtained from the ongoing ImmuneRACE study (first 160 participants) and from over a thousand subjects provided by 6 global collaborators. Sample metadata almost always included a de-identified subject ID, COVID-19 status, age in years and sex. Where available, HLA class I and class II types were taken from metadata supplied by the sample provider and were not determined by assay-based typing. Study-level results and caveats: The amount of clinical and demographic metadata varied by source and participant and was provided uncurated.

Trimming leaves V shorter by 6 bases and J shorter by 3 bases, with the junction holding 6 bases beyond the gene matches. The CDR3 starts with the cysteine, ends with the phenylalanine, and has 14 residues. Kept here is only the CDR3 DNA, which spans 42 bases and is read in frame from base 1. From a lookup of the germline V gene (reference sequence), CDR1 and CDR2 are WNHNN and SYGVQD. This clone was found a few times. Its antigen target is currently unknown. Base-call qualities are not available, and no considerably larger clone is one nucleotide away. Whole blood was collected in K2EDTA tubes by collaborating institutions according to the institutions' own protocols. For TCRbeta analysis, collaborator samples were shipped as frozen whole blood, as isolated PBMCs, or as DNA extracted from either sample type. TCRbeta CDR3 regions were amplified from genomic DNA by means of the immunoSEQ Assay, a bias-controlled multiplex PCR. The published analysis was carried out like this. The number of nucleated cells in each sample was estimated by amplification of reference gene primers within the assay. Sequence reads were collapsed and filtered to measure the absolute abundance of every unique TCRbeta CDR3 rearrangement. For each sample, productive Simpson clonality was calculated as the square root of Simpson's diversity index over productive rearrangements. TCRdb's version of the immuneACCESS table is confined to in-frame rearrangements and falls short of the full clone set. An unresolved V gene accounts for under half of the shortfall where checked; the remainder is of unknown origin. Clonal size and the V and J genes are those of that table, whereas D and trimming came from the DNA. This sample lists about 20,000 clones; around 90% were detected once. 15% to 20% of the sample rests with the top ten.

The receptor's source is a human donor in a cohort sampled during active COVID-19. The V and J segments used are TRBV10-1 and TRBJ1-1; 8 bases in the middle match TRBD1. The sample taken for sequencing was peripheral blood. The CDR3 in this case is CASREDRVDTEAFF. The DNA sequence follows: TGCGCCAGCAGGGAGGACAGGGTGGACACTGAAGCTTTCTTT.